Listed below are T cell receptor beta chains from one sample, sequenced in a study of T-cell memory formation after mild COVID-19. TCRdb re-derived calls from the 5' RACE reads in MiXCR, one entry per CDR3 protein. The top ten hold approximately 20% of the sample, which has roughly 310,000 distinct CDR3 sequences, approximately 15% seen once. The sequencing sample was made of PBMCs or a T cell subset sorted from them (not recorded which). All receptors come from a man in his late teens or twenties who had mild COVID-19 (a few samples of this study predate the infection). Cell type and time point are not known. Each CDR3 is given without its conserved first and last residue.

v_gene: TRBV18
CDR3aa: ASSGGGTIYNEQF

v_gene: TRBV18
CDR3aa: ASSPDSAGGGETQY

v_gene: TRBV7-8
CDR3aa: ASSQASAPLPPYNEQF

v_gene: TRBV29-1
CDR3aa: SVEAGLAGGDTQY

v_gene: TRBV12-3/TRBV12-4
CDR3aa: ASSPTLAGGETQY

v_gene: TRBV19
CDR3aa: ASSKPGQAETQY

v_gene: TRBV20-1
CDR3aa: SPGSSGGADTQY

v_gene: TRBV5-6
CDR3aa: ASRGGGAQF

v_gene: TRBV5-1
CDR3aa: ASSLELAGGLQETQY

v_gene: TRBV2
CDR3aa: ATQGGGYYGYT

v_gene: TRBV5-1
CDR3aa: ASSLGTDRYGYT

v_gene: TRBV9
CDR3aa: ASSPQNYGYT

v_gene: TRBV5-1
CDR3aa: ASSLAGGDNEQF

v_gene: TRBV12-3/TRBV12-4
CDR3aa: ASTPSLAGFTGELF

v_gene: TRBV4-1
CDR3aa: ASRREVEAF

v_gene: TRBV20-1
CDR3aa: SARDPLSGYT

v_gene: TRBV21-1
CDR3aa: ASTPGDNQPQH

v_gene: TRBV28
CDR3aa: ASSWGAYGYT

v_gene: TRBV6-5
CDR3aa: ASSYSLAGVKDEQF

v_gene: TRBV27
CDR3aa: ASSRYRGGYGYT

v_gene: TRBV7-2
CDR3aa: ASSVAGANVLT

v_gene: TRBV6-6
CDR3aa: ASGGTSYNSPLH

v_gene: TRBV24-1
CDR3aa: ATSDNDHYQPQH

v_gene: TRBV4-3
CDR3aa: ASSQTGQVYGYT

v_gene: TRBV18
CDR3aa: ATLVQGANVLT

v_gene: TRBV6-6
CDR3aa: ASEGGGQF

v_gene: TRBV6-2/TRBV6-3
CDR3aa: ASRPGGSHNEQF

v_gene: TRBV29-1
CDR3aa: SVVLAGHEQF

v_gene: TRBV12-3/TRBV12-4
CDR3aa: ASSLWRGMNTEAF

v_gene: TRBV7-3
CDR3aa: ASSPTPRETQY

v_gene: TRBV4-2
CDR3aa: ASSQDLTDPYGYT

v_gene: TRBV4-1
CDR3aa: ASSQPGQGFDTQY